The 9 T cell receptor beta chains reported below all come from one sample, sequenced in a study of cytomegalovirus exposure and HLA in healthy donors. PCR employed 60 Vbeta and 13 Jbeta primers. Assay: immunoSEQ multiplex PCR; the TCRdb copy retains only in-frame clones and omits some. The sample has under 55,000 clones, 65% to 85% seen once. Material: PBMCs. These receptors were taken from a man younger than 30 in good health and CMV-seronegative.

This chain joins TRBV6-6 and TRBJ1-2; 10 bases agree with TRBD1. This CDR3 is built from 14 residues. J was trimmed by 8 bases and V by 5 bases; bases with no gene match: 8. The germline gives CDR1 MNHNY, CDR2 SVGAGI (reference sequence). The chain's CDR3 is CASSGLTGGAGYTF. As DNA, the CDR3 is TGTGCCAGCAGTGGATTGACAGGGGGCGCAGGCTACACCTTC.

V gene TRBV28 combines with J gene TRBJ2-2, with 10 bases identical to TRBD2. Germline CDR1 and CDR2: MDHEN and SYDVKM. This CDR3 is built from 15 residues. Unmatched junction bases numbered 9, after V lost 6 bases and J lost 8 bases. The CDR3 nucleotides are TGTGCCAGCAGCTACGGGACTAGCGTATATGGGGAGCTGTTTTTT. This codes for CASSYGTSVYGELFF. Full variable domain (outside the CDR3, taken from reference TRBV28 and TRBJ2-2): DVKVTQSSRYLVKRTGEKVFLECVQDMDHENMFWYRQDPGLGLRLIYFSYDVKMKEKGDIPEGYSVSREKKERFSLILESASTNQTSMYLCASSYGTSVYGELFFGEGSRLTVL.

The chain uses TRBV28 and TRBJ2-7; possibly TRBD1 for D (6 bases). In germline, CDR1 is MDHEN, CDR2 SYDVKM. This CDR3 contains 14 residues. Trimming removed 5 bases from V and 3 bases from J, with 14 bases in between. The CDR3 protein is CASSTSDRFYEQYF. CDR3 DNA sequence: TGTGCCAGCAGTACCTCGGACAGATTCTACGAGCAGTACTTC.

The J gene is TRBJ2-1, the V gene TRBV7-2; 9 bases align to TRBD1. Germline lookup yields CDR1 SGHTA and CDR2 FQGNSA. The length of the CDR3 is 15 residues. V lost 10 bases to trimming and J lost 6 bases; unmatched junction nucleotides: 13. CDR3 region: CATKTGTGLINEQFF. The DNA for the CDR3 is TGTGCCACCAAGACGGGGACAGGGTTAATCAATGAGCAGTTCTTC. The entire variable domain, with the rest obtained from reference TRBV7-2 and TRBJ2-1, is as follows: GAGVSQSPSNKVTEKGKDVELRCDPISGHTALYWYRQSLGQGLEFLIYFQGNSAPDKSGLPSDRFSAERTGGSVSTLTIQRTQQEDSAVYLCATKTGTGLINEQFFGPGTRLTVL.

The rearrangement links TRBV7-2 to TRBJ2-7; TRBD1 matches 8 bases. The trim removed 0 bases at V and 2 bases at J, leaving 3 bases unmatched. There are 15 residues in the CDR3. Germline V gives CDR1 SGHTA, CDR2 FQGNSA. CDR3 bases: TGTGCCAGCAGCTTAGCGCAGGGGGCGACCTACGAGCAGTACTTC. This sequence encodes CASSLAQGATYEQYF. Together with reference TRBV7-2 and TRBJ2-7, the CDR3 gives the full variable domain: GAGVSQSPSNKVTEKGKDVELRCDPISGHTALYWYRQSLGQGLEFLIYFQGNSAPDKSGLPSDRFSAERTGGSVSTLTIQRTQQEDSAVYLCASSLAQGATYEQYFGPGTRLTVT.

CDR3 bases: TGTGCCAGCAGTGAGGCCGGGACTAGCATCTACGAGCAGTACTTC. Translated, it gives CASSEAGTSIYEQYF. The gene calls are TRBV25-1 and TRBJ2-5; 9 bases line up with TRBD2. The end of the DNA aligns better with TRBJ2-7, so the J call may be wrong. The V gene's germline CDR1 is MGHDK and CDR2 SYGVNS. There are 15 residues in the CDR3.

The rearrangement joins TRBV7-9 to TRBJ2-1; D is uncertain. The germline V gene has CDR1 SEHNR and CDR2 FQNEAQ (reference sequence). V lost 5 bases, J lost 8 bases, and 13 bases lay in between. This CDR3 spans 13 amino acids. CDR3 loop: CASSPTTVDEQFF. The DNA of the CDR3 is TGTGCCAGCAGCCCAACTACCGTCGATGAGCAGTTCTTC.

This sequence joins TRBV28 and TRBJ2-7; 9 bases map to TRBD2. This CDR3 is 15 amino acids long. Losses at the gene ends were 5 bases for V and 3 bases for J; bases not matched to a gene: 8. Per germline, CDR1 MDHEN and CDR2 SYDVKM. The CDR3 DNA follows: TGTGCCAGCAGTCCCCCGGCGGGAGGGCTCTACGAGCAGTACTTC. It translates to CASSPPAGGLYEQYF.

The chain is built from TRBV11-2 and TRBJ2-7; 11 nucleotides line up with TRBD2. Germline CDR1 SGHAT, CDR2 FQNNGV. CDR3 length: 15 amino acids. V trimming: 6 bases; J trimming: 4 bases; junction bases outside the gene matches: 8. This CDR3 reads CASSPASSGRYEQYF. The CDR3 DNA sequence: TGTGCCAGCAGTCCGGCCTCTAGCGGGAGGTACGAGCAGTACTTC.